This T cell receptor (beta chain) originates from a study of CD8 T cells in Susac syndrome. Reverse transcription used about 0.5 to 1 ug RNA and random hexamers. One entry per CDR3 protein results from TCRdb running MiXCR on the immunoSEQ multiplex PCR reads. The table lists hundreds of thousands of distinct CDR3 sequences, 93% of them singletons. Deletions cut 0 bases from V and 0 bases from J, with 11 bases between. The CDR3 spans 15 residues. Germline V CDR1 and CDR2: DFQATT, SNEGSKA (reference sequence). Negative isolation yielded the CD8+ and CD4+ T cells, while FACS enriched the TEMRA cells. This TCR derives from a human donor with multiple sclerosis. This chain connects TRBV20-1 to TRBJ1-1, with D perhaps matching TRBD1 (6 bases). Sequencing used CD4+ T cells from PBMCs. The CDR3 DNA is TGCAGTGCTAGAGAAGAGACAGGAATGAACACTGAAGCTTTCTTT. Amino acids: CSAREETGMNTEAFF.